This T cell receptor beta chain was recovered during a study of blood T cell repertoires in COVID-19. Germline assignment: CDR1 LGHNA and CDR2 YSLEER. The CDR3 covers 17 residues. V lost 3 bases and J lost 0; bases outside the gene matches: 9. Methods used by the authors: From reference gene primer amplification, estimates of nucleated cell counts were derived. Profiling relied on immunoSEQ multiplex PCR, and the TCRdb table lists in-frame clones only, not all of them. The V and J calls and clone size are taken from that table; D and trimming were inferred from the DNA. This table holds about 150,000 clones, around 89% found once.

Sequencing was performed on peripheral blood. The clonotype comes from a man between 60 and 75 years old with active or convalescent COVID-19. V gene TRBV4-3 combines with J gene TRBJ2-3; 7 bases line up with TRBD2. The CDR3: CASSQNPSGTSTDTQYF. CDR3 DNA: TGCGCCAGCAGCCAGAACCCTAGCGGTACTAGCACAGATACGCAGTATTTT.